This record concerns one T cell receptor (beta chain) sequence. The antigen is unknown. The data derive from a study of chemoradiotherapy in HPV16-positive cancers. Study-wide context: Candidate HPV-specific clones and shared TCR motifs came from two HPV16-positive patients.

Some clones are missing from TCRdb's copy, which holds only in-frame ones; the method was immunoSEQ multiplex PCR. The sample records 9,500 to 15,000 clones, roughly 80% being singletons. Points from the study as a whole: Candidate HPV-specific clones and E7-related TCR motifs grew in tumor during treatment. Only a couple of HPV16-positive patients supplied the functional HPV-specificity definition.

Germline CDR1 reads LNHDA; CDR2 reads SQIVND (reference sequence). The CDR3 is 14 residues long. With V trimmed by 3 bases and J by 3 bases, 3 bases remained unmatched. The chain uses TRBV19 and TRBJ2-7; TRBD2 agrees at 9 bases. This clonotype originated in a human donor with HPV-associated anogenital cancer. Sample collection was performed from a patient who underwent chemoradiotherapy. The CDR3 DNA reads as TGTGCCAGTAGTATCAGCGGGGGGTTCTACGAGCAGTACTTC. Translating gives CASSISGGFYEQYF.